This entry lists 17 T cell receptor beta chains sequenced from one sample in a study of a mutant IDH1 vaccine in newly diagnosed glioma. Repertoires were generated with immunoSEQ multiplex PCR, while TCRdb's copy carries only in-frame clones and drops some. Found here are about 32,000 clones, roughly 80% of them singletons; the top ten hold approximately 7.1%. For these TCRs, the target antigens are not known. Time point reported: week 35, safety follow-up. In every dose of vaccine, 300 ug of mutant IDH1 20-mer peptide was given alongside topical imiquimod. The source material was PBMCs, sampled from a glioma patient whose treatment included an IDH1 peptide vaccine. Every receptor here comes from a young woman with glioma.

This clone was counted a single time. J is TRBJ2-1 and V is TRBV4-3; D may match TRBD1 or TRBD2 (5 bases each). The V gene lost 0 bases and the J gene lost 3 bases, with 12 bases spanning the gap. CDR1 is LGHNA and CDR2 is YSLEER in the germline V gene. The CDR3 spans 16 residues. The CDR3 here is CASSQDLGTNYNEQFF. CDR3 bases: TGCGCCAGCAGCCAAGATCTTGGGACGAACTACAATGAGCAGTTCTTC.

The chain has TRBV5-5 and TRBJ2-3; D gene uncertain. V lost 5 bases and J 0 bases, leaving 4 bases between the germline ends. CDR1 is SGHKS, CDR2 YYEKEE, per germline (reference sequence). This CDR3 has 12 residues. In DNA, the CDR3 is TGTGCCAGCAGGACCAGCACAGATACGCAGTATTTT. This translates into CASRTSTDTQYF.

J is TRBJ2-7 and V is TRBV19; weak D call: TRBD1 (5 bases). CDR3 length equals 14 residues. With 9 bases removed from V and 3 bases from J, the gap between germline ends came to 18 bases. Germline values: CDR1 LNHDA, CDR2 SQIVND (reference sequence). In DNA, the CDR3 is TGTGCCAGCCGAGCTGATGGACATTTCTACGAGCAGTACTTC. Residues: CASRADGHFYEQYF.

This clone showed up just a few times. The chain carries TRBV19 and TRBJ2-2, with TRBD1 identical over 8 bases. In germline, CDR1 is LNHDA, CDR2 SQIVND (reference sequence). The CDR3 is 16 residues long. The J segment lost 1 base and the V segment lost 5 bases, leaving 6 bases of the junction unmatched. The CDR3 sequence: CASSPRTGMNTGELFF. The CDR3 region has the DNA TGTGCCAGTAGTCCCCGGACAGGGATGAACACCGGGGAGCTGTTTTTT.

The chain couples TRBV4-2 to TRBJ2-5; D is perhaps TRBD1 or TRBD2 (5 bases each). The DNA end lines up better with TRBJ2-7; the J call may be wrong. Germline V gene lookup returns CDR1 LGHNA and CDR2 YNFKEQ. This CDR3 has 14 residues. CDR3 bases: TGTGCCAGCAGCCAAAGGGACGGCCCCTACGAGCAGTACTTC. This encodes CASSQRDGPYEQYF.

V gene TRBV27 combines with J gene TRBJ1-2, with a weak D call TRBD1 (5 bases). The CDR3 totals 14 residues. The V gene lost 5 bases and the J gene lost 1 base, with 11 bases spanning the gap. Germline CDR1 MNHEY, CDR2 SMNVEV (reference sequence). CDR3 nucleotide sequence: TGTGCCAGCAGTCTCAGGGAGTTTAACTATGGCTACACCTTC. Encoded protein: CASSLREFNYGYTF.

CDR3 bases: TGTGCCAGCAGCCAAGAGGACCGAACCTACGAGCAGTACTTC. It translates to CASSQEDRTYEQYF. V is TRBV4-2 and J is TRBJ2-7, with D hard to call. From germline, CDR1 is LGHNA and CDR2 YNFKEQ. V lost 0 bases and J 2 bases, leaving 8 bases between the germline ends. This CDR3 is 14 amino acids long.

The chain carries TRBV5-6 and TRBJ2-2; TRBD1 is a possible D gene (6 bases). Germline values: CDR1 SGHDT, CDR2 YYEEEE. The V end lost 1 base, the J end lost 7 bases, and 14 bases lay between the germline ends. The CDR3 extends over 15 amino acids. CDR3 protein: CASSLRQGWIGELFF. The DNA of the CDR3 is TGTGCCAGCAGCTTGAGGCAGGGGTGGATCGGGGAGCTGTTTTTT. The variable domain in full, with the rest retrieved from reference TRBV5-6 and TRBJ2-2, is DAGVTQSPTHLIKTRGQQVTLRCSPKSGHDTVSWYQQALGQGPQFIFQYYEEEERQRGNFPDRFSGHQFPNYSSELNVNALLLGDSALYLCASSLRQGWIGELFFGEGSRLTVL.

The CDR3 loop is CASSADPGSAPYEQYF. As DNA, the CDR3 is TGCGCCAGCAGCGCGGATCCCGGGTCAGCACCCTACGAGCAGTACTTC. The chain has TRBV5-1 and TRBJ2-7; D unclear. There are 16 residues in the CDR3. Deletions cut 4 bases from V and 2 bases from J, with 19 bases between. CDR1 and CDR2 from the germline V gene are SGHRS and YFSETQ.

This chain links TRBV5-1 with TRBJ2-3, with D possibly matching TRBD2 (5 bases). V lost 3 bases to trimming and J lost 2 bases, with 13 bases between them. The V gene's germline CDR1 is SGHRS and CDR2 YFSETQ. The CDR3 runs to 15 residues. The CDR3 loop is CASSSTTSYTDTQYF. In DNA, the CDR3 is TGCGCCAGCAGCTCGACTACTTCCTACACAGATACGCAGTATTTT.

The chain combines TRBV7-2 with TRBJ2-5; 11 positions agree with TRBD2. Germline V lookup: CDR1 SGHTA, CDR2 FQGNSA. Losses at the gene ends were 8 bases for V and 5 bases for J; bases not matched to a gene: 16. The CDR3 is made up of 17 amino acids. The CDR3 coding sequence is TGTGCCAGCTCTTGGGGCCTAGCGGGAGGTATACGGGAGACCCAGTACTTC. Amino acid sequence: CASSWGLAGGIRETQYF.

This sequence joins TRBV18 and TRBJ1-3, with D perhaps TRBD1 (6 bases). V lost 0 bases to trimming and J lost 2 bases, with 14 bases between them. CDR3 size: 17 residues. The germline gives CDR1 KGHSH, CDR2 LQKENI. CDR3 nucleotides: TGTGCCAGCTCACCACCCCCAGACAGGACGACTGGAAACACCATATATTTT. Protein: CASSPPPDRTTGNTIYF.

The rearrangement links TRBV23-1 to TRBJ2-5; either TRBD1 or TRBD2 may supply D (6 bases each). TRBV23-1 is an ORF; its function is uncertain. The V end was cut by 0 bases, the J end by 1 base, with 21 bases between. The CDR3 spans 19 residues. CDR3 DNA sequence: TGCGCCAGCAGTCAATCGATTGGCCCCCCCAGGGGACTCCAAGAGACCCAGTACTTC. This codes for CASSQSIGPPRGLQETQYF.

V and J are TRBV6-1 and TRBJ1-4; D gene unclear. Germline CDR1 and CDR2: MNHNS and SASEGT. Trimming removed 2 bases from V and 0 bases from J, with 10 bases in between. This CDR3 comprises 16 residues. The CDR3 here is CASSERVAATNEKLFF. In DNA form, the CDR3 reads TGTGCCAGCAGTGAAAGAGTAGCTGCAACTAATGAAAAACTGTTTTTT.

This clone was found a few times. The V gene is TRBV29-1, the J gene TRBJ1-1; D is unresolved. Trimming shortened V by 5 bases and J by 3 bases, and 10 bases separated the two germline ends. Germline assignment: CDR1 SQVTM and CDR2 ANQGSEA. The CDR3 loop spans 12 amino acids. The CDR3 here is CSVSGLYTEAFF. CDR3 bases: TGCAGCGTTTCGGGGTTGTACACTGAAGCTTTCTTT.

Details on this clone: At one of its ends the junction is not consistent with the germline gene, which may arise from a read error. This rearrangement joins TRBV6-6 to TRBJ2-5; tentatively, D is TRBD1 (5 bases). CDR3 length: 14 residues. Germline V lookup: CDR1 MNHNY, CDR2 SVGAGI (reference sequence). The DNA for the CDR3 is TGTGCCTGCAGTTACGTTGGCGTCCAGGGGACCCAGTACTTC. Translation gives CACSYVGVQGTQYF.

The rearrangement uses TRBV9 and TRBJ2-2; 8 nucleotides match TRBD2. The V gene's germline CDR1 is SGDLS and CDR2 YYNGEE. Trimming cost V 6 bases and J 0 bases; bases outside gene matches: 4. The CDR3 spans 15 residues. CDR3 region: CASNTGGANTGELFF. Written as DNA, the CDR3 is TGTGCCAGCAACACCGGGGGGGCGAACACCGGGGAGCTGTTTTTT.